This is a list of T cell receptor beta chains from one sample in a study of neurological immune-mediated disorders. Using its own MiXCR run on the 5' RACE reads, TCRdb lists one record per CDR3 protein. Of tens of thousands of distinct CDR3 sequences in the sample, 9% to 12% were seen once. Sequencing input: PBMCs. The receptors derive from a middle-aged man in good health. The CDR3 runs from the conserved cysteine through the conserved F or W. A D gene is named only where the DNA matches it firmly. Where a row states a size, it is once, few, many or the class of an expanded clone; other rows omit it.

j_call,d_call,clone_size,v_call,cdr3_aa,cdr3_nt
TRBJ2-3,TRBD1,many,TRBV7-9,CASSRTGTGGRTDTQYF,TGTGCCAGCAGCCGTACCGGGACAGGGGGTCGCACAGATACGCAGTATTTT
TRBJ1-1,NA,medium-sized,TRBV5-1,CASSLLSGGTEAFF,TGCGCCAGCAGCTTGTTATCGGGGGGCACTGAAGCTTTCTTT
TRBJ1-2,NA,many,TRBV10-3,CAISEGPTYGYTF,TGTGCCATCAGTGAGGGGCCCACCTATGGCTACACCTTC
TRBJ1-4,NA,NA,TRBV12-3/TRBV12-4,CASSLSGGEKLFF,TGTGCCAGCAGTTTATCGGGTGGGGAAAAACTGTTTTTT
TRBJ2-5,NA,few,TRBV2,CASRGFQETQYF,TGTGCCAGCAGGGGCTTCCAAGAGACCCAGTACTTC
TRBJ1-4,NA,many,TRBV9,CASSVDEAPGEKLFF,TGTGCCAGCAGCGTAGATGAGGCGCCGGGGGAAAAACTGTTTTTT
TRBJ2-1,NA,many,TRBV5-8,CASSLLGGRDSYNEQFF,TGTGCCAGCAGCCTCTTAGGGGGGCGGGACTCCTACAATGAGCAGTTCTTC
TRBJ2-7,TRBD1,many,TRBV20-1,CSATGTGADEQYF,TGCAGTGCTACCGGGACAGGGGCCGACGAGCAGTACTTC
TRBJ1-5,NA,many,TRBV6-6,CASSQGPQPQHF,TGTGCCAGCAGCCAGGGACCTCAGCCCCAGCATTTT
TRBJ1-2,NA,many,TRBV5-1,CASSLGSGRVDGYTF,TGCGCCAGCAGCTTGGGAAGCGGGAGGGTTGATGGCTACACCTTC
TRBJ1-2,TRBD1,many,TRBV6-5,CASSQTGVFNGYTF,TGTGCCAGCAGCCAGACAGGGGTCTTCAATGGCTACACCTTC
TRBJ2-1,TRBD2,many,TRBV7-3,CASSLRLAGQNEQFF,TGTGCCAGCAGCTTAAGACTAGCGGGACAGAATGAGCAGTTCTTC
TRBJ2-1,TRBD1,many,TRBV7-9,CASSSSTGGINNEQFF,TGTGCCAGCAGCTCTAGTACAGGGGGCATCAACAATGAGCAGTTCTTC
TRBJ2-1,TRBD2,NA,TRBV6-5,CASSYSAGGLDNEQFF,TGTGCCAGCAGTTACTCCGCGGGGGGGCTGGACAATGAGCAGTTCTTC
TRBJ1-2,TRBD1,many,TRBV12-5,CASGLVGYVGTGGYTF,TGTGCTAGTGGTTTGGTAGGGTACGTGGGGACAGGTGGCTACACCTTC
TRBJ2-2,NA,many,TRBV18,CASSPPERINTGELFF,TGTGCCAGCTCACCACCGGAGCGGATAAACACCGGGGAGCTGTTTTTT
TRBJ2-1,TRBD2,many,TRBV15,CATSYLAGGITEQFF,TGTGCCACCAGCTATCTAGCGGGGGGGATCACTGAGCAGTTCTTC
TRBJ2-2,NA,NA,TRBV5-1,CASSLSERTNTGELFF,TGCGCCAGCAGCTTGTCGGAACGAACGAACACCGGGGAGCTGTTTTTT
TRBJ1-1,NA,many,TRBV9,CASSPKAGAFF,TGTGCCAGCAGCCCCAAAGCCGGAGCTTTCTTT
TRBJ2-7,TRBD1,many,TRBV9,CASSVLQGSEQYF,TGTGCCAGCAGCGTGCTACAGGGGTCCGAGCAGTACTTC
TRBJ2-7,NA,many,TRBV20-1,CSARAKTDSYEQYF,TGCAGTGCTAGAGCAAAGACGGATTCCTACGAGCAGTACTTC
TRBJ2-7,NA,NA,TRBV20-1,CSALQGETYEQYF,TGCAGTGCCTTACAGGGAGAAACCTACGAGCAGTACTTC
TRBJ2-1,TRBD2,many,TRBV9,CASSVGGGGYNEQFF,TGTGCCAGCAGCGTTGGCGGCGGGGGCTACAATGAGCAGTTCTTC
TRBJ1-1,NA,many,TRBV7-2,CASSLGLMNTEAFF,TGTGCCAGCAGCTTAGGGTTAATGAACACTGAAGCTTTCTTT
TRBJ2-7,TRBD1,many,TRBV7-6,CASSLGVSGQGYEQYF,TGTGCCAGCAGCTTAGGAGTTTCGGGACAGGGCTACGAGCAGTACTTC
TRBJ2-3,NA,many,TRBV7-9,CASSSHLTSTDTQYF,TGTGCCAGCAGCTCCCATTTGACTAGCACAGATACGCAGTATTTT
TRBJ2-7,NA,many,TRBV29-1,CSVGRDRIYEQYF,TGCAGCGTTGGGCGGGACAGAATCTACGAGCAGTACTTC
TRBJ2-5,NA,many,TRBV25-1,CASSEPSRLQETQYF,TGTGCCAGCAGTGAACCCAGCAGATTGCAAGAGACCCAGTACTTC
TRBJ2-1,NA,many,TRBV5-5,CASSLEGPSYNEQFF,TGTGCCAGCAGCCTTGAAGGGCCTTCCTACAATGAGCAGTTCTTC
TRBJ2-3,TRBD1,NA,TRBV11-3,CASSSGQGLSDTQYF,TGTGCCAGCAGCTCCGGACAGGGATTATCAGATACGCAGTATTTT
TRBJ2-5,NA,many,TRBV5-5,CASSLMIIGGGVGAQETQYF,TGTGCCAGCAGCTTGATGATAATAGGCGGTGGGGTGGGGGCTCAAGAGACCCAGTACTTC
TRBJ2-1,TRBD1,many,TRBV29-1,CSVEDWDSNNEQFF,TGCAGCGTTGAAGACTGGGACAGTAACAATGAGCAGTTCTTC
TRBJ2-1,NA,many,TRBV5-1,CASRPPTGNKHNEQFF,TGCGCCAGCAGACCCCCTACAGGGAACAAACACAATGAGCAGTTCTTC
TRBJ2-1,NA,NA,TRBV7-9,CASRSLEPLIF,TGTGCCAGCAGGTCCCTGGAACCCCTGATCTTC
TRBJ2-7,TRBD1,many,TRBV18,CASSRAGGFDGEQYF,TGTGCCAGCTCACGAGCAGGGGGCTTTGATGGCGAGCAGTACTTC
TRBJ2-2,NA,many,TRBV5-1,CASSLRATDTGELFF,TGCGCCAGCAGCTTAAGGGCTACTGACACCGGGGAGCTGTTTTTT
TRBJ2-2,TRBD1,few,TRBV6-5,CASSRGDREDTGELFF,TGTGCCAGCAGCCGAGGGGACAGGGAGGATACCGGGGAGCTGTTTTTT
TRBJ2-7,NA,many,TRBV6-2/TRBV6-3,CASRHRETSYEQYF,TGTGCCAGCAGGCACAGGGAGACCTCCTACGAGCAGTACTTC
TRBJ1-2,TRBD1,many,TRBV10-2,CASQAPGQGAYGYTF,TGCGCCAGTCAAGCTCCGGGACAGGGGGCCTATGGCTACACCTTC
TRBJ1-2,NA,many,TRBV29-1,CSVEEPTAF,TGCAGCGTTGAAGAACCAACCGCCTTC
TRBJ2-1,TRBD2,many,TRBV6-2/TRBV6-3,CASSYGREFSEQFF,TGTGCCAGCAGTTACGGGCGGGAGTTCAGTGAGCAGTTCTTC
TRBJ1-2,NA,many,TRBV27,CASSPDSTGYGYTF,TGTGCCAGCAGTCCAGACTCGACAGGCTATGGCTACACCTTC
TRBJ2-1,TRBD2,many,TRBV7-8,CASRSRGGLLEQFF,TGTGCCAGCAGGTCGCGGGGGGGCCTACTTGAGCAGTTCTTC
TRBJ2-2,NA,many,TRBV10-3,CAIQGSNTGELFF,TGTGCCATCCAGGGGTCGAACACCGGGGAGCTGTTTTTT
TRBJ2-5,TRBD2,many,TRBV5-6,CASSFYRRGIRETQYF,TGTGCCAGCAGCTTCTATAGGCGGGGGATACGAGAGACCCAGTACTTC
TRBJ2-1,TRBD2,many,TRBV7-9,CASSSGTSGRYNEQFF,TGTGCCAGCAGCTCCGGGACTAGCGGGAGGTACAATGAGCAGTTCTTC